This T cell receptor (beta chain) appears in the sequencing data of a study of blood T cell repertoires in COVID-19. Per the original data handling: Estimation of nucleated cell counts relied on the amplification of reference gene primers. The table came from immunoSEQ multiplex PCR; TCRdb's copy has only in-frame clones and leaves some out. The DNA was the basis for D and trimming; V, J and clone size are from that table. The sample has 250,000 to 350,000 clones, over 75% seen once. The CDR3 is made up of 14 amino acids. The V end lost 2 bases, the J end lost 3 bases, and 11 bases lay between the germline ends. CDR1 and CDR2 (germline): MNHEY, SVGEGT.

The clonotype originates from a woman between 45 and 65 years old who had recovered from COVID-19. The V gene is TRBV6-2 or TRBV6-3, the J gene TRBJ2-7; a weak D match, TRBD1 (6 bases). Sequenced sample: peripheral blood. The CDR3: CASSYAGQSYEQYF. The CDR3, as DNA: TGTGCCAGCAGTTACGCAGGACAGAGCTACGAGCAGTACTTC.